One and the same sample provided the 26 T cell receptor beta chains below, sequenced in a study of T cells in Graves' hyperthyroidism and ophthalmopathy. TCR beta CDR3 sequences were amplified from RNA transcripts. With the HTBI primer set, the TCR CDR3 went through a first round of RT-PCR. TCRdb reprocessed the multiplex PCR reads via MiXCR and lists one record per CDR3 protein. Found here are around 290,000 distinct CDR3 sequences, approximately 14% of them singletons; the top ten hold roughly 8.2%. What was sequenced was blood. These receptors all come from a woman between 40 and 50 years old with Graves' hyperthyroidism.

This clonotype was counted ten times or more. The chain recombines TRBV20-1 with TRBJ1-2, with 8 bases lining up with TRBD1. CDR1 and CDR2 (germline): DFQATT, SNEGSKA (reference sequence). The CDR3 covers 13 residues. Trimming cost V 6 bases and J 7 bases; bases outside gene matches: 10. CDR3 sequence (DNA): TGCAGTGCCGAGGACAGGGCCCAAGGTGGCTACACCTTC. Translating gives CSAEDRAQGGYTF.

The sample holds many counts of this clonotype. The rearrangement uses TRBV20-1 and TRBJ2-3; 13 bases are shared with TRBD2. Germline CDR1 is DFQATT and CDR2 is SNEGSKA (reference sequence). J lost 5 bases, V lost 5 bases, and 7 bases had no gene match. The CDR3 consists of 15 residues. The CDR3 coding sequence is TGCAGTGCTGTGGGACTAGCGGGAAATGAAGATACGCAGTATTTT. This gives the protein CSAVGLAGNEDTQYF.

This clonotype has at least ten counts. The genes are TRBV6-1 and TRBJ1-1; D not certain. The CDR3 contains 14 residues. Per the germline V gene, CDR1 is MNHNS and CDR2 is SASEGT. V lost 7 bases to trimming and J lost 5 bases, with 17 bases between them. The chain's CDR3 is CASNPVRGRTEAFF. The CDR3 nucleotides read TGTGCCAGCAATCCGGTCCGAGGACGGACTGAAGCTTTCTTT.

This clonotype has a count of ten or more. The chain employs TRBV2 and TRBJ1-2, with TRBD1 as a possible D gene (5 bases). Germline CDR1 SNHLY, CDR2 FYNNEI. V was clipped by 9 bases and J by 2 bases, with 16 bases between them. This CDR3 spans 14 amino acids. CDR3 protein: CASRKGVANYGYTF. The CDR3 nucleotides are TGTGCCAGTCGTAAAGGGGTAGCGAACTATGGCTACACCTTC.

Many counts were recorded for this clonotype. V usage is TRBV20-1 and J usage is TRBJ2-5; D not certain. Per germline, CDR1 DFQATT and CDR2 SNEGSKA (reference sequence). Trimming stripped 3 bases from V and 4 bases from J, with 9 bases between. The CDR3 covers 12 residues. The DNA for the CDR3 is TGCAGTGCTAGCTCCACCGGAGAGACCCAGTACTTC. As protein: CSASSTGETQYF.

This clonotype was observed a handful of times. DNA of the CDR3: TGCGCCAGCAGCTTGGAGGGGGCTAGCTCCAATGAGCAGTTCTTC. This gives the protein CASSLEGASSNEQFF. This rearrangement joins TRBV5-1 to TRBJ2-1; TRBD1 aligns across 7 bases. Germline values: CDR1 SGHRS, CDR2 YFSETQ. CDR3 length: 15 amino acids. Trimming at V came to 0 bases and at J to 6 bases, leaving 6 bases not matched to a gene.

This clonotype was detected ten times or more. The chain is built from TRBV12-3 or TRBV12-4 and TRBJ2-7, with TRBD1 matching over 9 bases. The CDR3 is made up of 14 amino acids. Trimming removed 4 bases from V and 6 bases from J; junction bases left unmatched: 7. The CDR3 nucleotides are TGTGCCAGCAGTTATCTGGGACAGGGTTTCGAGCAGTACTTC. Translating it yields CASSYLGQGFEQYF.

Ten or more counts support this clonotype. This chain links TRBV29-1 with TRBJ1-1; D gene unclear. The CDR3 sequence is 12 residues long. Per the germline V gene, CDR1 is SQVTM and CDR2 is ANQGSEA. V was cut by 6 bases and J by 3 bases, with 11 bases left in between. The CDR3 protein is CSVGEEDTEAFF. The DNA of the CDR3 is TGCAGCGTGGGTGAGGAGGACACTGAAGCTTTCTTT.

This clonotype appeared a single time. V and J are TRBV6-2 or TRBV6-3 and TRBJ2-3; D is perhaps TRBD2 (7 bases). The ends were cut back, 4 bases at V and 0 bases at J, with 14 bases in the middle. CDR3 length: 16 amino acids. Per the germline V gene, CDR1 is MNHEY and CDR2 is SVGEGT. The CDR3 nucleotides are TGTGCCAGCAGTTCGCCGGGGGGCAGCAGCACAGATACGCAGTATTTT. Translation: CASSSPGGSSTDTQYF.

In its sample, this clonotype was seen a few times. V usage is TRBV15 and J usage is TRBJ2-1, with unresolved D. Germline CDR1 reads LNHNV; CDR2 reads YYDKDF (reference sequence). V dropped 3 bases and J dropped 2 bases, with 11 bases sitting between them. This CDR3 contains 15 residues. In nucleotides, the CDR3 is TGTGCCACCAGCAGTGACGACAACCCCTACAATGAGCAGTTCTTC. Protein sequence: CATSSDDNPYNEQFF.

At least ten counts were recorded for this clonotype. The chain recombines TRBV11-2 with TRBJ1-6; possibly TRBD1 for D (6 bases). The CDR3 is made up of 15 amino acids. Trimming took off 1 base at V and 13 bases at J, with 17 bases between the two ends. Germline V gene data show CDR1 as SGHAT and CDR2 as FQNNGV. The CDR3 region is CASSLALAGESPLHF. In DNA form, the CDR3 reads TGTGCCAGCAGCTTAGCACTGGCAGGGGAGTCCCCCCTCCACTTT.

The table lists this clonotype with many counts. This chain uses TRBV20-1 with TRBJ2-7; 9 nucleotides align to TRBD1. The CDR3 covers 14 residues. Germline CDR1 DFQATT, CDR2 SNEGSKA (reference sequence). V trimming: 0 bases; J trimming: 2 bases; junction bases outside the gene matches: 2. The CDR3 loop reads CSARDRQGAYEQYF. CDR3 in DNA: TGCAGTGCTAGAGACCGACAGGGGGCCTACGAGCAGTACTTC.

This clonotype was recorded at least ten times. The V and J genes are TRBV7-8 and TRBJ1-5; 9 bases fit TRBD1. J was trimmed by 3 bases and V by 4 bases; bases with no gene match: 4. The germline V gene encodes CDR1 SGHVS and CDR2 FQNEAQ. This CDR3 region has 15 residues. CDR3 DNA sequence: TGTGCCAGCAGCTCCGGGACAGGGTCCAATCAGCCCCAGCATTTT. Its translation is CASSSGTGSNQPQHF.

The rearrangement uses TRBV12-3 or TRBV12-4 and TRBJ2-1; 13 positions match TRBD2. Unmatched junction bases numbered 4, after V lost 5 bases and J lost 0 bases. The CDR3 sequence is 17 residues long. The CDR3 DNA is TGTGCCAGCAGTGGACTAGCGGGGGCAAGCTCCTACAATGAGCAGTTCTTC. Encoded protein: CASSGLAGASSYNEQFF.

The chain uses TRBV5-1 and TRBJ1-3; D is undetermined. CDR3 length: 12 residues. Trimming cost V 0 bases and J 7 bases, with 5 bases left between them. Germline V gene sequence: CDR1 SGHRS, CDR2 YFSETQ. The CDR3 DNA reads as TGCGCCAGCAGCTTGGACCAGAACACCATATATTTT. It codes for CASSLDQNTIYF.

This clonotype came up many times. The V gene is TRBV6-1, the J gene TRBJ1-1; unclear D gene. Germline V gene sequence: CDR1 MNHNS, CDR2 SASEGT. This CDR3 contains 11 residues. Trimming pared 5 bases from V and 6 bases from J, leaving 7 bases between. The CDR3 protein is CASSQRAEAFF. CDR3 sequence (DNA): TGTGCCAGCAGTCAAAGGGCTGAAGCTTTCTTT.

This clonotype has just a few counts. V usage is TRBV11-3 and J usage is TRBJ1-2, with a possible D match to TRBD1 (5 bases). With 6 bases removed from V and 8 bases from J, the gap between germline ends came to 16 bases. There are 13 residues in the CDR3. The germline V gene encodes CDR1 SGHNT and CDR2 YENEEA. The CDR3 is CASRSGTDEGYTF. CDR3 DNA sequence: TGTGCCAGCAGATCCGGGACTGACGAGGGCTACACCTTC.

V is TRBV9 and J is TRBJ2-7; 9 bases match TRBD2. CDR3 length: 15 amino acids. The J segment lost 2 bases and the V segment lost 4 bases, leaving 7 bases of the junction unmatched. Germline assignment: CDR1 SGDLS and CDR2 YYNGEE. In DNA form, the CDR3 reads TGTGCCAGCAGCCCCCTGGCTAGCGGGGCCTACGAGCAGTACTTC. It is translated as CASSPLASGAYEQYF.

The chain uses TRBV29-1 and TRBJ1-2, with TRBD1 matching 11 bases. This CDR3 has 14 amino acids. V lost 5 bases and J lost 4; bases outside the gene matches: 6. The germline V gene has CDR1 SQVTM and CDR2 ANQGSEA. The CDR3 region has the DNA TGCAGCGTTCGGGCAGGGACAGGGGGCTATGGCTACACCTTC. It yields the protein CSVRAGTGGYGYTF.

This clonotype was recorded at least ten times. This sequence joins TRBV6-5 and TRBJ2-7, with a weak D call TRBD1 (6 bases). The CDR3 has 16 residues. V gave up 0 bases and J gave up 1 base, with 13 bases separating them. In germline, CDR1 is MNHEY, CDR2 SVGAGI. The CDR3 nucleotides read TGTGCCAGCAGTTACTCGCGCTCCGGGACATCCTACGAGCAGTACTTC. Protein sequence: CASSYSRSGTSYEQYF.

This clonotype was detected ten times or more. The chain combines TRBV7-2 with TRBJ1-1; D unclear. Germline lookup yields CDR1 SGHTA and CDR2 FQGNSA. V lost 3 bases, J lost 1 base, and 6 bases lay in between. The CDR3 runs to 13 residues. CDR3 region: CASSFTKNTEAFF. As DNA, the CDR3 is TGTGCCAGCAGCTTTACTAAGAACACTGAAGCTTTCTTT.

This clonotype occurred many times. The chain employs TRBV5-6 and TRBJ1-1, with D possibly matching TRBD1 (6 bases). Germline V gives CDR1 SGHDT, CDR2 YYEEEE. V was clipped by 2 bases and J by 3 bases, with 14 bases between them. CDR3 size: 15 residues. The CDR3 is CASSFRGQWDTEAFF. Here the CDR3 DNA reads TGTGCCAGCAGCTTCCGGGGGCAATGGGACACTGAAGCTTTCTTT.

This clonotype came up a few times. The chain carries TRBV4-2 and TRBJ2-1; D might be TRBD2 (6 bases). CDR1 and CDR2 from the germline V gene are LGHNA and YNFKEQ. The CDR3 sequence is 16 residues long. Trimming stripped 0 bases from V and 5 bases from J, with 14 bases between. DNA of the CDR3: TGTGCCAGCAGCCAAGATCCGGGGCGGGGTAACAATGAGCAGTTCTTC. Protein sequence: CASSQDPGRGNNEQFF.

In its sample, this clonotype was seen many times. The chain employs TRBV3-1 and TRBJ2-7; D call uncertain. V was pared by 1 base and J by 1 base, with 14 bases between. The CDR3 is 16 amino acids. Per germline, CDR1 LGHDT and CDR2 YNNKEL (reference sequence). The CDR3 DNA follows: TGTGCCAGCAGCCAAGGGCCCCCCGGTGCTTCCTACGAGCAGTACTTC. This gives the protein CASSQGPPGASYEQYF.

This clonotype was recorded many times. The CDR3 nucleotides are TGTGCCAGCAGTAGGACGGCGGGCAATCAGCCCCAGCATTTT. This sequence encodes CASSRTAGNQPQHF. V and J are TRBV6-1 and TRBJ1-5; unclear D gene. CDR3 length equals 14 residues. CDR1 and CDR2 from the germline V gene are MNHNS and SASEGT. The ends were cut back, 5 bases at V and 2 bases at J, with 10 bases in the middle.

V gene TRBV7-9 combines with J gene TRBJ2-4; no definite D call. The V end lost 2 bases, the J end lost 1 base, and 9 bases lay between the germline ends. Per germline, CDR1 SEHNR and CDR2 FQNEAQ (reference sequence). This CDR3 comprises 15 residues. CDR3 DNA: TGTGCCAGCAGCTTACTCGGGTCGGCCAAAAACATTCAGTACTTC. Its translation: CASSLLGSAKNIQYF.